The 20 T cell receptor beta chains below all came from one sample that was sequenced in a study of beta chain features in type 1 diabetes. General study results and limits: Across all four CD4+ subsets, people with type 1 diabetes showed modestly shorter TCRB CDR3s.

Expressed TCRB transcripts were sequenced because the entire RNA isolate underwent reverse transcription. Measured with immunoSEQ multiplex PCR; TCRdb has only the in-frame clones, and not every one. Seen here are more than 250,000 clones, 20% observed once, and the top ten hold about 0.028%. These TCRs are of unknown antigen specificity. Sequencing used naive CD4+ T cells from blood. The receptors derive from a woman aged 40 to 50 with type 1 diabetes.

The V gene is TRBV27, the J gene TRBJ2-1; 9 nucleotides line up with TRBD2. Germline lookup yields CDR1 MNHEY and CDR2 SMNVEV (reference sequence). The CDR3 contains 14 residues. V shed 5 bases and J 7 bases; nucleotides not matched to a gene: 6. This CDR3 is CASSLSGSGNEQFF. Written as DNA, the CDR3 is TGTGCCAGCAGTCTTAGCGGGAGCGGAAATGAGCAGTTCTTC.

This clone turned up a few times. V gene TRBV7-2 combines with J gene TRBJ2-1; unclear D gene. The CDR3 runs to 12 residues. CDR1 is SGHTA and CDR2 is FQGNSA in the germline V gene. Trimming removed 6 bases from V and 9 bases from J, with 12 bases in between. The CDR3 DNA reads TGTGCCAGCAGTCCGCCAGTACCTGAGCAGTTCTTC. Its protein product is CASSPPVPEQFF.

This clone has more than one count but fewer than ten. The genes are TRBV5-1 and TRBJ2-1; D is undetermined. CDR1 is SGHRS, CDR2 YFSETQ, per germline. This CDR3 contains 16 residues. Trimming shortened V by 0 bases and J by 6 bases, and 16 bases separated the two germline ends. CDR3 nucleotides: TGCGCCAGCAGCTTGGGACCTAGAACCTACATCAATGAGCAGTTCTTC. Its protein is CASSLGPRTYINEQFF.

The CDR3 loop reads CASSIGGAEETQYF. DNA for the CDR3: TGTGCCAGTAGTATTGGAGGGGCTGAAGAGACCCAGTACTTC. The V gene is TRBV19, the J gene TRBJ2-5, with D perhaps TRBD2 (6 bases). Germline CDR1 reads LNHDA; CDR2 reads SQIVND (reference sequence). The CDR3 runs to 14 residues. V lost 3 bases to trimming and J lost 3 bases, with 11 bases between them. Complete variable domain (other parts from reference TRBV19 and TRBJ2-5): DGGITQSPKYLFRKEGQNVTLSCEQNLNHDAMYWYRQDPGQGLRLIYYSQIVNDFQKGDIAEGYSVSREKKESFPLTVTSAQKNPTAFYLCASSIGGAEETQYFGPGTRLLVL.

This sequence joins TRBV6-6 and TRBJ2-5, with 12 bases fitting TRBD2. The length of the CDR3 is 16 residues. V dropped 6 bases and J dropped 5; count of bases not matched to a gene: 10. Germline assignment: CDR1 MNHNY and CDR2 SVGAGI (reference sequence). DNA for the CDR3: TGTGCCAGCAGCATTATGACTAGCGGGGGCGGTGAGACCCAGTACTTC. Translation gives CASSIMTSGGGETQYF.

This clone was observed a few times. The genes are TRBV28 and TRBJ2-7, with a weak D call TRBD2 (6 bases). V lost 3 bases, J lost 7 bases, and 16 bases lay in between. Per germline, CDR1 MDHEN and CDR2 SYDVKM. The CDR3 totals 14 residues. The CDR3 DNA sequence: TGTGCCAGCAGTTTTGGGGGGACCTCTAGGGAGCAGTACTTC. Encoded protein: CASSFGGTSREQYF.

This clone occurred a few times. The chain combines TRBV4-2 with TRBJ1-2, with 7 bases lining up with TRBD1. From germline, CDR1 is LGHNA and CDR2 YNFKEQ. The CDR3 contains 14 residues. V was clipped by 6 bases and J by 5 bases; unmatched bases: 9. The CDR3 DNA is TGTGCCAGCAGGGAGACAGGGACCGGGTATGGCTACACCTTC. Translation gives CASRETGTGYGYTF.

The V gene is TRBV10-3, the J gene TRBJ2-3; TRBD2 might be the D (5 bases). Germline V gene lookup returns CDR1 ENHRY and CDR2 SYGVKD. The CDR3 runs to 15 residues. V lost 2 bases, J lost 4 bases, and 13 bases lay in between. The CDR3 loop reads CAISERAMRADTQYF. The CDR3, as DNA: TGTGCCATCAGTGAGAGAGCGATGCGGGCAGATACGCAGTATTTT.

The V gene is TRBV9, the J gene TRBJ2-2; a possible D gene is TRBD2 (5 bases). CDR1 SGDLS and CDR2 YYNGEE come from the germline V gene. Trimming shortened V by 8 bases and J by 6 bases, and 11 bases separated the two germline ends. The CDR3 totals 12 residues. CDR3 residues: CASKGRAGELFF. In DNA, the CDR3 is TGTGCCAGTAAAGGGCGGGCCGGGGAGCTGTTTTTT.

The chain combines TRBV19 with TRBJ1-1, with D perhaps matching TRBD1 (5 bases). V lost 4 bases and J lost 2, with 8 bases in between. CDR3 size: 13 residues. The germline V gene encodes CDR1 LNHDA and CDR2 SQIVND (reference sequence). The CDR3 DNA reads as TGTGCCAGTAGTACTACAGGCAACACTGAAGCTTTCTTT. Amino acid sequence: CASSTTGNTEAFF.

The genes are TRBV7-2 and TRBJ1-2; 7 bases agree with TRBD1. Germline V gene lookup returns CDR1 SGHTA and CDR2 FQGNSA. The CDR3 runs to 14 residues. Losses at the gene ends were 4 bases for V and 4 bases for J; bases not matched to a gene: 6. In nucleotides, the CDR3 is TGTGCCAGCAGCTACGGACAGGTCTCCTATGGCTACACCTTC. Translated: CASSYGQVSYGYTF.

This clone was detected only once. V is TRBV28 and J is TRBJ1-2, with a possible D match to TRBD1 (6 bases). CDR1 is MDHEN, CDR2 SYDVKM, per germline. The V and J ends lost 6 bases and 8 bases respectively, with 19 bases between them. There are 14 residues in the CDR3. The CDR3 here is CASRPTGAGGGYTF. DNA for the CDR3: TGTGCCAGCAGGCCGACAGGCGCAGGTGGGGGCTACACCTTC.

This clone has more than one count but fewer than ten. CDR3 region: CASSLGQPNTEAFF. CDR3 DNA: TGTGCCAGTAGCCTGGGACAGCCGAACACTGAAGCTTTCTTT. The V gene is TRBV19, the J gene TRBJ1-1; 7 bases agree with TRBD1. With V trimmed by 6 bases and J by 1 base, 5 bases remained unmatched. Germline V gene lookup returns CDR1 LNHDA and CDR2 SQIVND (reference sequence). CDR3 length equals 14 residues.

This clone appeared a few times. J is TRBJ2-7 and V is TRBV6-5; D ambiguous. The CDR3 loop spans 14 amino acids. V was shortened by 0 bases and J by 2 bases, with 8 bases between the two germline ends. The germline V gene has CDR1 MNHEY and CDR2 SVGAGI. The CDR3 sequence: CASSYSTATYEQYF. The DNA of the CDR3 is TGTGCCAGCAGTTACTCTACAGCTACCTACGAGCAGTACTTC.

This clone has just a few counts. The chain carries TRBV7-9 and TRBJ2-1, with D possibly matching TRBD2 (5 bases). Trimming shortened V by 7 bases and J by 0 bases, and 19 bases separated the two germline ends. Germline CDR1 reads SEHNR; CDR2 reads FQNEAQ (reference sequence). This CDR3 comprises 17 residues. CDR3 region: CASNLGGALSSYNEQFF. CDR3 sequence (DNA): TGTGCCAGCAACCTTGGAGGAGCGCTTAGCTCCTACAATGAGCAGTTCTTC.

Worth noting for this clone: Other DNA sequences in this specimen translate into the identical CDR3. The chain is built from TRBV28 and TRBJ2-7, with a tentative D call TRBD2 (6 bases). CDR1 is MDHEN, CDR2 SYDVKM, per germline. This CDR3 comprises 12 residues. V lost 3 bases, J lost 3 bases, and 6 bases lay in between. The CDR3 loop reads CASSLEGYEQYF. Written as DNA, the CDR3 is TGTGCCAGCAGTTTGGAGGGCTACGAGCAGTACTTC.

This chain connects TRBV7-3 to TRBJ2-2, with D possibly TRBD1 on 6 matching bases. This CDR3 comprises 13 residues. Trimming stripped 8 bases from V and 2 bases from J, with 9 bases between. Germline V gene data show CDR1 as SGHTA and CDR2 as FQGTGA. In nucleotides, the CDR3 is TGTGCCAGCGCGACAGGAAACACCGGGGAGCTGTTTTTT. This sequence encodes CASATGNTGELFF.

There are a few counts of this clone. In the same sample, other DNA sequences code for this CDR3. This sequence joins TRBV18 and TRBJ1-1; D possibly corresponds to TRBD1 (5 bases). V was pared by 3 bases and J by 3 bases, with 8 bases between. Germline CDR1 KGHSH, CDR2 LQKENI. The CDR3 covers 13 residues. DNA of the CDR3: TGTGCCAGCTCACCGGGGGAGGACACTGAAGCTTTCTTT. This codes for CASSPGEDTEAFF.

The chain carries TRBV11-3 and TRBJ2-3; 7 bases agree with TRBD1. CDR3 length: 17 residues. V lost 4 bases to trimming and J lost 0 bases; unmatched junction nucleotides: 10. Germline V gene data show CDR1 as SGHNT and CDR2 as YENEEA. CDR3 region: CASSSSTGSFSTDTQYF. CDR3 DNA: TGTGCCAGCAGCTCATCGACAGGGAGCTTTAGCACAGATACGCAGTATTTT.

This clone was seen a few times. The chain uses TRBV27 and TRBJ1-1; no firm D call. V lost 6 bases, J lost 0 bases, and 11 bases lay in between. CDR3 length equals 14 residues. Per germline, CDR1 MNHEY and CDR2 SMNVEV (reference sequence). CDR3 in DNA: TGTGCCAGCAGCCCACTAGGCATGAACACTGAAGCTTTCTTT. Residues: CASSPLGMNTEAFF.